Listed below are T cell receptor beta chains from one sample, sequenced in a study of T cell responses to AZD1222 COVID-19 vaccine. This table comes from immunoSEQ multiplex PCR, and its TCRdb copy is limited to in-frame clones, with some not included. The data contain approximately 120,000 clones, about 89% of them singletons. This sample comprised peripheral blood, obtained on day 0 of AZD1222 vaccination. The receptors were gathered from an adult in good health. CDR3s include the opening cysteine and the closing phenylalanine or tryptophan. A D gene is named only where the DNA matches it firmly. Part of the rows lack a size; the others show once, few, many or a class for expanded clones.

j_call: TRBJ2-1; clone_size: NA; v_call: TRBV6-4; d_call: TRBD2; cdr3_aa: CASSVGAFGLAGGGYEQFF; cdr3_nt: TGTGCCAGCAGTGTGGGGGCGTTTGGGCTAGCGGGAGGTGGATATGAGCAGTTCTTC
j_call: TRBJ2-1; clone_size: NA; v_call: TRBV6-5; d_call: NA; cdr3_aa: CASSYPRSEGRNEQFF; cdr3_nt: TGTGCCAGCAGTTACCCCCGGAGTGAGGGACGTAATGAGCAGTTCTTC
j_call: TRBJ1-1; clone_size: NA; v_call: TRBV12-5; d_call: NA; cdr3_aa: CASGTGWGTEAFF; cdr3_nt: TGTGCTAGTGGGACAGGATGGGGGACTGAAGCTTTCTTT
j_call: TRBJ1-1; clone_size: NA; v_call: TRBV3-1/TRBV3-2; d_call: NA; cdr3_aa: CASSQTTQNTEAFF; cdr3_nt: TGTGCCAGCAGCCAAACGACACAGAACACTGAAGCTTTCTTT
j_call: TRBJ1-1; clone_size: NA; v_call: TRBV5-1; d_call: NA; cdr3_aa: CASSPISGVPAEAFF; cdr3_nt: TGCGCCAGCAGCCCGATCTCCGGGGTGCCGGCTGAAGCTTTCTTT
j_call: TRBJ2-1; clone_size: NA; v_call: TRBV18; d_call: NA; cdr3_aa: CASSPGTDSYNEQFF; cdr3_nt: TGTGCCAGCTCCCCCGGGACGGATTCCTACAATGAGCAGTTCTTC
j_call: TRBJ2-1; clone_size: NA; v_call: TRBV12-3/TRBV12-4; d_call: NA; cdr3_aa: CASSLLDTYPFF; cdr3_nt: TGTGCCAGCAGTTTACTGGACACCTATCCGTTCTTC
j_call: TRBJ2-2; clone_size: NA; v_call: TRBV24-1; d_call: NA; cdr3_aa: CATSAGRGQGTGELFF; cdr3_nt: TGTGCCACCAGTGCGGGGAGGGGGCAAGGCACCGGGGAGCTGTTTTTT
j_call: TRBJ1-2; clone_size: NA; v_call: TRBV5-8; d_call: NA; cdr3_aa: CASSVRIYGYTF; cdr3_nt: TGTGCCAGCAGTGTGAGGATCTATGGCTACACCTTC
j_call: TRBJ2-1; clone_size: NA; v_call: TRBV7-3; d_call: TRBD2; cdr3_aa: CASSLDSGGYNEQFF; cdr3_nt: TGTGCCAGCAGCTTAGATAGCGGGGGGTACAATGAGCAGTTCTTC
j_call: TRBJ1-6; clone_size: NA; v_call: TRBV2; d_call: NA; cdr3_aa: CASRQQGSTYNSPLHF; cdr3_nt: TGTGCCAGCAGGCAACAGGGTAGCACCTATAATTCACCCCTCCACTTT
j_call: TRBJ2-7; clone_size: NA; v_call: TRBV19; d_call: TRBD1; cdr3_aa: CASSIRDRSGYEQYF; cdr3_nt: TGTGCCAGTAGTATTAGGGACAGGTCGGGGTACGAGCAGTACTTC
j_call: TRBJ1-5; clone_size: NA; v_call: TRBV18; d_call: TRBD1; cdr3_aa: CASSKGQVNQPQHF; cdr3_nt: TGTGCCAGCTCAAAGGGACAGGTGAATCAGCCCCAGCATTTT
j_call: TRBJ1-1; clone_size: NA; v_call: TRBV12-3/TRBV12-4; d_call: TRBD1; cdr3_aa: CASTLATGGEAFF; cdr3_nt: TGTGCCAGCACCCTCGCAACAGGGGGTGAAGCTTTCTTT
j_call: TRBJ2-5; clone_size: NA; v_call: TRBV13; d_call: NA; cdr3_aa: CASSSWTEETQYF; cdr3_nt: TGTGCCAGCAGCTCCTGGACAGAAGAGACCCAGTACTTC
j_call: TRBJ1-5; clone_size: NA; v_call: TRBV5-5; d_call: TRBD1; cdr3_aa: CASSLGAGGYSNQPQHF; cdr3_nt: TGTGCCAGCAGCTTGGGTGCAGGGGGTTATAGCAATCAGCCCCAGCATTTT
j_call: TRBJ2-7; clone_size: NA; v_call: TRBV19; d_call: NA; cdr3_aa: CASSIRRGADEQYF; cdr3_nt: TGTGCCAGTAGTATAAGGAGGGGAGCGGACGAGCAGTACTTC
j_call: TRBJ2-3; clone_size: NA; v_call: TRBV7-8; d_call: NA; cdr3_aa: CASSLVHQGSTDTQYF; cdr3_nt: TGTGCCAGCAGCTTAGTCCACCAGGGGAGCACAGATACGCAGTATTTT
j_call: TRBJ2-7; clone_size: NA; v_call: TRBV7-2; d_call: TRBD2; cdr3_aa: CASSWKSLIAGGRQEQYF; cdr3_nt: TGTGCCAGCAGCTGGAAGAGCTTAATTGCGGGAGGGAGACAGGAGCAGTACTTC
j_call: TRBJ1-4; clone_size: NA; v_call: TRBV27; d_call: NA; cdr3_aa: CASSLLGGVRSDEKLFF; cdr3_nt: TGTGCCAGCAGTTTATTGGGAGGAGTGAGATCTGATGAAAAACTGTTTTTT
j_call: TRBJ2-4; clone_size: few; v_call: TRBV15; d_call: TRBD2; cdr3_aa: CATSRLAGQNIQYF; cdr3_nt: TGTGCCACCAGCAGACTAGCGGGGCAAAACATTCAGTACTTC
j_call: TRBJ2-3; clone_size: NA; v_call: TRBV29-1; d_call: NA; cdr3_aa: CSVVSLRPTTQYF; cdr3_nt: TGCAGCGTTGTTTCTCTGAGGCCCACTACGCAGTATTTT
j_call: TRBJ2-1; clone_size: NA; v_call: TRBV3-1/TRBV3-2; d_call: TRBD2; cdr3_aa: CASSQGLADNEQFF; cdr3_nt: TGTGCCAGCAGCCAAGGGCTAGCGGACAATGAGCAGTTCTTC
j_call: TRBJ1-5; clone_size: NA; v_call: TRBV6-5; d_call: NA; cdr3_aa: CASSSDRYQPQHF; cdr3_nt: TGTGCCAGCAGCTCGGACAGATATCAGCCCCAGCATTTT
j_call: TRBJ2-5; clone_size: NA; v_call: TRBV24-1; d_call: TRBD2; cdr3_aa: CATSDSGTSGPGETQYF; cdr3_nt: TGTGCCACCAGTGATTCCGGGACTAGCGGGCCCGGGGAGACCCAGTACTTC
j_call: TRBJ1-5; clone_size: NA; v_call: TRBV7-2; d_call: NA; cdr3_aa: CASRGRSNQPQHF; cdr3_nt: TGTGCCAGCAGGGGACGGAGCAATCAGCCCCAGCATTTT
j_call: TRBJ1-1; clone_size: NA; v_call: TRBV5-1; d_call: TRBD1; cdr3_aa: CASSSQGDGTEAFF; cdr3_nt: TGCGCCAGCAGCTCGCAGGGGGATGGGACTGAAGCTTTCTTT